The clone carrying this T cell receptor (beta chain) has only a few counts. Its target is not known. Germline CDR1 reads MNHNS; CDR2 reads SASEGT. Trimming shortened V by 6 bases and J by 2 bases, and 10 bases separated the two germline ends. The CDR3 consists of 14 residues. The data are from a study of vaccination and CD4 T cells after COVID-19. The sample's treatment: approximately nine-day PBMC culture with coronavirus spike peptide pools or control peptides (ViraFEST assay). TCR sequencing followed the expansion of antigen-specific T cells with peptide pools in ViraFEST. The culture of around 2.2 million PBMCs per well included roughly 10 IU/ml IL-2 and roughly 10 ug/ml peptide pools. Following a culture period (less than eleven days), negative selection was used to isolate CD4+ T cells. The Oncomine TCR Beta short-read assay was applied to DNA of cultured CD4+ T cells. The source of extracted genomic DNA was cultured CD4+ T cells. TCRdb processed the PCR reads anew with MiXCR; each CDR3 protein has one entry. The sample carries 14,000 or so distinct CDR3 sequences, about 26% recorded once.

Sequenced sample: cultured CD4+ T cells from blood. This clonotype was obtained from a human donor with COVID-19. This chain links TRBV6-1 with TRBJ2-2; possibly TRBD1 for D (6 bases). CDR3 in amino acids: CASRTGHNTGELFF. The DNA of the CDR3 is TGTGCCAGCAGAACGGGACACAACACCGGGGAGCTGTTTTTT.